This entry describes one T cell receptor beta chain. This sample stems from a study of cytomegalovirus exposure and HLA in healthy donors. The junction had 11 bases not matched to a gene; V was cut back by 6 bases and J by 3 bases. This CDR3 region has 15 residues. The germline V gene encodes CDR1 WSHSY and CDR2 SAAADI. 60 Vbeta and 13 Jbeta primers were used in PCR. Generated by immunoSEQ multiplex PCR, the TCRdb table keeps only in-frame clones and is missing some. Among some 170,000 clones, 82% were seen once, and the ten largest hold roughly 1.6%. The TCR comes from a girl aged 5-17 years in good health and CMV-seropositive. The sequenced sample was PBMCs. The rearrangement links TRBV10-2 to TRBJ2-7, with 7 bases that match TRBD2. The CDR3 here is CASRTRGDPSYEQYF. The CDR3 coding sequence is TGCGCCAGCAGGACCCGGGGGGACCCCAGCTACGAGCAGTACTTC.